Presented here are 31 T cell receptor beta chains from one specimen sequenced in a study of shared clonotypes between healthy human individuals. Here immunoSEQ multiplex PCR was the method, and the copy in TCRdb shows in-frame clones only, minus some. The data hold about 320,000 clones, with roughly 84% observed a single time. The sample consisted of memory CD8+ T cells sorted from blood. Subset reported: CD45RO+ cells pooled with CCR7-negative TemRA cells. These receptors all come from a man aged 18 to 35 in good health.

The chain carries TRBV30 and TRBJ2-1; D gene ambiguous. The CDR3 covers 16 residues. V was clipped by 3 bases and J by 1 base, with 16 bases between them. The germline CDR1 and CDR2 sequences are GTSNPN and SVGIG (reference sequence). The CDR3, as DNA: TGTGCCTGGAGCAGTTTTTTGGGATTTTCCTACAATGAGCAGTTCTTC. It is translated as CAWSSFLGFSYNEQFF. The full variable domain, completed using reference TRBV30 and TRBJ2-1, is SQTIHQWPATLVQPVGSPLSLECTVEGTSNPNLYWYRQAAGRGLQLLFYSVGIGQISSEVPQNLSASRPQDRQFILSSKKLLLSDSGFYLCAWSSFLGFSYNEQFFGPGTRLTVL.

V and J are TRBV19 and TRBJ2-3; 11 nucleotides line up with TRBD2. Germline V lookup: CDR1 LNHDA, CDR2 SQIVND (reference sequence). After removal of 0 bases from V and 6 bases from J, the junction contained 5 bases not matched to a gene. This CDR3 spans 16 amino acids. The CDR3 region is CASSIDKLAGDDTQYF. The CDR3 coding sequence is TGTGCCAGTAGTATAGACAAACTAGCGGGAGATGATACGCAGTATTTT.

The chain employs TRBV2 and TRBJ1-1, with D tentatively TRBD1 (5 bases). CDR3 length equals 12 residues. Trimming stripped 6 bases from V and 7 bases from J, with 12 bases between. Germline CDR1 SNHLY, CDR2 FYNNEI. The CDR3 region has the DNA TGTGCCAGCAGCACTGGGACGTTTGAAGCTTTCTTT. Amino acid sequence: CASSTGTFEAFF.

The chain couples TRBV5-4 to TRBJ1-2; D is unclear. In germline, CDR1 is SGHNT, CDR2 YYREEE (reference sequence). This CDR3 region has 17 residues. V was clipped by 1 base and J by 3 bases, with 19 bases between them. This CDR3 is CASSLNPRRTHHYGYTF. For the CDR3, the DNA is TGTGCCAGCAGCTTGAACCCGAGAAGGACCCACCACTATGGCTACACCTTC.

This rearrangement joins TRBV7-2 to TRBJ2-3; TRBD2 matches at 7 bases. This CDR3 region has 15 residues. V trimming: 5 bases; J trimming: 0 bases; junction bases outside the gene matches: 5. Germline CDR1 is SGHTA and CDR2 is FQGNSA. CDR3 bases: TGTGCCAGCAGCCCCGATAGCGGGAGCACAGATACGCAGTATTTT. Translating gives CASSPDSGSTDTQYF. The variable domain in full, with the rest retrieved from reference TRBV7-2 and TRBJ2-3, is GAGVSQSPSNKVTEKGKDVELRCDPISGHTALYWYRQSLGQGLEFLIYFQGNSAPDKSGLPSDRFSAERTGGSVSTLTIQRTQQEDSAVYLCASSPDSGSTDTQYFGPGTRLTVL.

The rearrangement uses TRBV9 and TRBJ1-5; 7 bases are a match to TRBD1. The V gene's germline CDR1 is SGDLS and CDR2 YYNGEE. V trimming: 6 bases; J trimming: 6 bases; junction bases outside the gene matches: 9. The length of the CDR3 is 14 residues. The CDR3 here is CASNAGGEGQPQHF. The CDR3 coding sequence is TGTGCCAGCAACGCAGGGGGGGAAGGTCAGCCCCAGCATTTT. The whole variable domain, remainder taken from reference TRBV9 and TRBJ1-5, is DSGVTQTPKHLITATGQRVTLRCSPRSGDLSVYWYQQSLDQGLQFLIQYYNGEERAKGNILERFSAQQFPDLHSELNLSSLELGDSALYFCASNAGGEGQPQHFGDGTRLSIL.

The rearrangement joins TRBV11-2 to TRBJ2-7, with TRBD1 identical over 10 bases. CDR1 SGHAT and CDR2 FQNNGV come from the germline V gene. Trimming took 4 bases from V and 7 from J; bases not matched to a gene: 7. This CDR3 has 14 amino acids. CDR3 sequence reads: CASSSGTGVGEQYF. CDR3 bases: TGTGCCAGCAGCTCCGGGACAGGGGTCGGTGAGCAGTACTTC.

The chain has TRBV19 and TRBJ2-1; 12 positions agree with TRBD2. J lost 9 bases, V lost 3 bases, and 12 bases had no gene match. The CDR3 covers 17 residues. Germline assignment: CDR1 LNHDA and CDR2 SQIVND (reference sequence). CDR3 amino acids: CASSMDWLAGGPIEQFF. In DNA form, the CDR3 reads TGTGCCAGTAGTATGGACTGGCTAGCGGGAGGGCCGATTGAGCAGTTCTTC.

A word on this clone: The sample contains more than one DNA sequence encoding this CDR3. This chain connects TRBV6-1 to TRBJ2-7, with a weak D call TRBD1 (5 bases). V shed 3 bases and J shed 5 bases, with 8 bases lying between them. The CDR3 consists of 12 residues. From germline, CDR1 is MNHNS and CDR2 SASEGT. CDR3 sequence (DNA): TGTGCCAGCAGTGACCCAGGGAACGAGCAGTACTTC. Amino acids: CASSDPGNEQYF.

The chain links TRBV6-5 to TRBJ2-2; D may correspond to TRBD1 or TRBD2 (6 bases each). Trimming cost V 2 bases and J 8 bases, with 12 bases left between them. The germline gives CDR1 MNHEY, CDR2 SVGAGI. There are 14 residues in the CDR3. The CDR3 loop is CASSYARGAGELFF. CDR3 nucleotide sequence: TGTGCCAGCAGTTACGCTAGGGGGGCAGGGGAGCTGTTTTTT.

For the CDR3, the DNA is TGTGCCAGCAGTTTATCCAGGGACTCTGGAAACACCATATATTTT. Translation gives CASSLSRDSGNTIYF. J is TRBJ1-3 and V is TRBV27; D possibly corresponds to TRBD1 (5 bases). The CDR3 contains 15 residues. The V gene lost 0 bases and the J gene lost 0 bases, with 6 bases spanning the gap. Germline CDR1 and CDR2: MNHEY and SMNVEV (reference sequence).

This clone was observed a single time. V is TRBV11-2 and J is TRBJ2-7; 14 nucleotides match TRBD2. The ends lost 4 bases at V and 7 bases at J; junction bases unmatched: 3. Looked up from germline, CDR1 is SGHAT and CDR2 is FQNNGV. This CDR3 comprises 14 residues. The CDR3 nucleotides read TGTGCCAGCAGCTCCGGGACTAGCGGGAGTGAGCAGTACTTC. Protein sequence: CASSSGTSGSEQYF.

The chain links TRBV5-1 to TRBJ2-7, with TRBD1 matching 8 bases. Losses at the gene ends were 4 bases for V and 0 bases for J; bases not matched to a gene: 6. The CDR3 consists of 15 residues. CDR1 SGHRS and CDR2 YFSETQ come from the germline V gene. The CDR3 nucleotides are TGCGCCAGCAGCCCCAGACAGGGGAACTCCTACGAGCAGTACTTC. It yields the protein CASSPRQGNSYEQYF.

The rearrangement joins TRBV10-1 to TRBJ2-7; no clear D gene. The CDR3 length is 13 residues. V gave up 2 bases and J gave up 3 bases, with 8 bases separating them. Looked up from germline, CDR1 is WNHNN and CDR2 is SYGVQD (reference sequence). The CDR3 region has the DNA TGCGCCAGCAGTGAGAGTCTTGGCTACGAGCAGTACTTC. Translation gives CASSESLGYEQYF.

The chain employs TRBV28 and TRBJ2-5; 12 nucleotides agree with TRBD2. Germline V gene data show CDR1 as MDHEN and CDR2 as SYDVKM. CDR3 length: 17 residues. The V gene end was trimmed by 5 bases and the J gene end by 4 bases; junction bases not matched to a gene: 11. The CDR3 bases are TGTGCCAGCAGTCCTTCGACTAGCGGGGGCCTTGGAGAGACCCAGTACTTC. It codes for CASSPSTSGGLGETQYF.

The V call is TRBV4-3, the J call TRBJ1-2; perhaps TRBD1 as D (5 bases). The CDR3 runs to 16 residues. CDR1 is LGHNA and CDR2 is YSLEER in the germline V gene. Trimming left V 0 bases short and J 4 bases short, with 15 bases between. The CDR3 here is CASSQDSGEGSYGYTF. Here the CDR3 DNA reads TGCGCCAGCAGCCAAGATAGCGGGGAGGGGAGCTATGGCTACACCTTC.

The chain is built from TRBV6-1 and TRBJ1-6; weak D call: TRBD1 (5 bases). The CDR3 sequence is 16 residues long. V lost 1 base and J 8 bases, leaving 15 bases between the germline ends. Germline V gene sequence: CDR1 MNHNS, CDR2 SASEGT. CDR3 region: CASSEGRAYIHSPLHF. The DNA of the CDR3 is TGTGCCAGCAGTGAAGGCAGGGCCTATATACATTCACCCCTCCACTTT.

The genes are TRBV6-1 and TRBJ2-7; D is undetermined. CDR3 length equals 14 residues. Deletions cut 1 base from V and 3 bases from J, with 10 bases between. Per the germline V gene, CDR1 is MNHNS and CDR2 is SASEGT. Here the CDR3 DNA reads TGTGCCAGCAGTGAAGTTGGCGGTGACTACGAGCAGTACTTC. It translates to CASSEVGGDYEQYF.

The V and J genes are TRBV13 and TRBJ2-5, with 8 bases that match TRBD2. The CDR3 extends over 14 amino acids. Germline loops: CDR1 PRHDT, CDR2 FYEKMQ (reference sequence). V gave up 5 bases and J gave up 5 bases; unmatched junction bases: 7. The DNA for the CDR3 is TGTGCCAGCAGCCAATGGACTAGCAGGGAGACCCAGTACTTC. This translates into CASSQWTSRETQYF.

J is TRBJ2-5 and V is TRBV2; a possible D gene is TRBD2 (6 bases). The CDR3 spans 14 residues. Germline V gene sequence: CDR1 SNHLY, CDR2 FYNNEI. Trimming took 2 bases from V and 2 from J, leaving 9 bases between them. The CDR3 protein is CASSEWGLQETQYF. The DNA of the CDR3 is TGTGCCAGCAGTGAATGGGGACTTCAAGAGACCCAGTACTTC. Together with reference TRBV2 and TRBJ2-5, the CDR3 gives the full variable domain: EPEVTQTPSHQVTQMGQEVILRCVPISNHLYFYWYRQILGQKVEFLVSFYNNEISEKSEIFDDQFSVERPDGSNFTLKIRSTKLEDSAMYFCASSEWGLQETQYFGPGTRLLVL.

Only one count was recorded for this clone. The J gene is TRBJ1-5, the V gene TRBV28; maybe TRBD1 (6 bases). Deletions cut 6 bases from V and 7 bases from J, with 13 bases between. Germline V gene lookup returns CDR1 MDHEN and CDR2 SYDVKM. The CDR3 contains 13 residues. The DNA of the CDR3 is TGTGCCAGCAGCGGAAGGGGGAGCCAGCCCCAGCATTTT. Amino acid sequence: CASSGRGSQPQHF. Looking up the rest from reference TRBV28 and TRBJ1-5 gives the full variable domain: DVKVTQSSRYLVKRTGEKVFLECVQDMDHENMFWYRQDPGLGLRLIYFSYDVKMKEKGDIPEGYSVSREKKERFSLILESASTNQTSMYLCASSGRGSQPQHFGDGTRLSIL.

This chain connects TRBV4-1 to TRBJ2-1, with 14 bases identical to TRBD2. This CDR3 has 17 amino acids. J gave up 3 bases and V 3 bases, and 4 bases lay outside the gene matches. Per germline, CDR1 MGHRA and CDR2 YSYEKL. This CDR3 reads CASSQDGTSGGYNEQFF. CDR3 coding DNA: TGCGCCAGCAGCCAGGACGGGACTAGCGGGGGCTACAATGAGCAGTTCTTC.

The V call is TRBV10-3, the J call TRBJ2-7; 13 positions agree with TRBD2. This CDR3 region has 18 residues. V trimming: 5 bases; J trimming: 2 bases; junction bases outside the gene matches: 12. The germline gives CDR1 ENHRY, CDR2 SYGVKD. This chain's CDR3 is CAISQRTSGSLDTYEQYF. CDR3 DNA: TGTGCCATCAGTCAAAGGACTAGCGGGAGTTTGGACACCTACGAGCAGTACTTC.

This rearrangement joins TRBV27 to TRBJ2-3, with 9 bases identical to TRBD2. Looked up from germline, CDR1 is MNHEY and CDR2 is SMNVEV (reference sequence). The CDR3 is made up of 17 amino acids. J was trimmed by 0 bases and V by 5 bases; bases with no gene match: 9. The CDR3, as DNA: TGTGCCAGCAGTCCAGGACTAGCGCACCCTAGCACAGATACGCAGTATTTT. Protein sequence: CASSPGLAHPSTDTQYF.

CDR3 bases: TGTGCCAGCAGTGATGGTGGAGAGGGGTCACACGAGCAGTACTTC. Its translation: CASSDGGEGSHEQYF. V is TRBV6-1 and J is TRBJ2-7, with D possibly being TRBD1 or TRBD2 (5 bases each). The germline V and J ends were trimmed by 3 bases and 5 bases, with 17 bases remaining between them. The V gene's germline CDR1 is MNHNS and CDR2 SASEGT. The CDR3 is 15 residues long.

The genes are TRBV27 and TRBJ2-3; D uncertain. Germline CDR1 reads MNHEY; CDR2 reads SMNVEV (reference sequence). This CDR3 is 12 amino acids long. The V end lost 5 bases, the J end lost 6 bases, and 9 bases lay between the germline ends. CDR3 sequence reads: CASSPTRDTQYF. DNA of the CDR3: TGTGCCAGCAGTCCTACCCGCGATACGCAGTATTTT.

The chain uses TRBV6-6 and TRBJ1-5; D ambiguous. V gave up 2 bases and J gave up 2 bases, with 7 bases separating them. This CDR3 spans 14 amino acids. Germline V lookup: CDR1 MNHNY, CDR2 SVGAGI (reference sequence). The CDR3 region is CASSYGWRNQPQHF. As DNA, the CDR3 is TGTGCCAGCAGTTACGGATGGCGCAATCAGCCCCAGCATTTT.

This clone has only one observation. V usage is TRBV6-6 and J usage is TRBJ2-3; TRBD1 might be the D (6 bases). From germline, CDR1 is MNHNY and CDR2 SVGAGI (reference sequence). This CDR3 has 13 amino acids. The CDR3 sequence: CGISRGRGDTQYF. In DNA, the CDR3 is TGTGGCATCAGCAGGGGTAGAGGAGATACGCAGTATTTT.

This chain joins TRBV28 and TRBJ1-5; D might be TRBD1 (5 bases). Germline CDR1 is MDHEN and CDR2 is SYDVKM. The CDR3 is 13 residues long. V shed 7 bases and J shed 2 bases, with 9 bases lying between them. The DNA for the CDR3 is TGTGCCAGCAATGTCAGGGGCAATCAGCCCCAGCATTTT. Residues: CASNVRGNQPQHF.

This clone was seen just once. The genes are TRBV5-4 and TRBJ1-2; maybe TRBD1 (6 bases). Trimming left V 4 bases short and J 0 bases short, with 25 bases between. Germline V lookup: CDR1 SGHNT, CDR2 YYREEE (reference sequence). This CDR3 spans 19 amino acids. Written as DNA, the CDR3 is TGTGCCAGCAGCGTCACCGGGGGCGACGTAACAGAAACTAACTATGGCTACACCTTC. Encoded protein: CASSVTGGDVTETNYGYTF.

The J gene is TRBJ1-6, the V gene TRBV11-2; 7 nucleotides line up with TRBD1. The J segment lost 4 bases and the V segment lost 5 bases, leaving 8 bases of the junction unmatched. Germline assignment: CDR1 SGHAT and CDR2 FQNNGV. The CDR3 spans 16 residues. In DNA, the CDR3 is TGTGCCAGCAGCCTCCGGGACAGCTTTTATAATTCACCCCTCCACTTT. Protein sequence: CASSLRDSFYNSPLHF.